This T cell receptor beta chain was obtained from a study of blood T cell repertoires in COVID-19. Overall study: COVID-19 samples, acute and convalescent, were from the United States, Italy and Spain. T cells, B-cell-depleted T cells, or PBMCs supplied cDNA or gDNA.

Original handling: Researchers report that nucleated cell counts were estimated from reference gene primer amplification. Clones were read by immunoSEQ multiplex PCR, and TCRdb kept only the in-frame ones, dropping some. That table furnishes V, J and clone size, whereas the DNA furnished D and trimming. The sample consists of about 59,000 clones, around 81% of them appearing once. Sequencing was done on a sample of peripheral blood. This clonotype was obtained from a woman of 80 years or more with acute or convalescent COVID-19.

The CDR3 nucleotides read TGTGCCAGCAGCTTACGGCAGGGAGGAGAAAAACTGTTTTTT. Translating gives CASSLRQGGEKLFF. The V and J genes are TRBV7-9 and TRBJ1-4, with D perhaps TRBD1 (5 bases). This CDR3 has 14 amino acids. V was cut by 2 bases and J by 8 bases, with 12 bases left in between. Germline CDR1 SEHNR, CDR2 FQNEAQ (reference sequence).